This T cell receptor beta chain was sequenced for a study of CD8 T cells in Susac syndrome. Peripheral blood CD8+ and CD4+ T cells were profiled by TCR beta sequencing. RNA, at roughly 0.5 to 1 ug, was reverse transcribed with random hexamers. The CDR3 of TCR beta was amplified by immunoSEQ multiplex PCR across 54 Vbeta and 13 Jbeta. TCRdb independently ran MiXCR on the immunoSEQ multiplex PCR reads; one entry per CDR3 protein. The sample holds 75,000 to 95,000 distinct CDR3 sequences, roughly nine tenths seen once. The sample holds one count of this clonotype. This CDR3 spans 14 amino acids. After removal of 3 bases from V and 5 bases from J, the junction contained 6 bases not matched to a gene. Germline V gene data show CDR1 as SGDLS and CDR2 as YYNGEE.

The sample was CD8+ T cells from PBMCs. This chain connects TRBV9 to TRBJ1-1; 8 bases are shared with TRBD1. The receptor was isolated from a human donor with multiple sclerosis. The CDR3 sequence is CASSESTGATEAFF. CDR3 sequence (DNA): TGTGCCAGCAGCGAGTCGACAGGGGCGACTGAAGCTTTCTTT.